The entry below describes one TCR beta chain. Its target antigen remains unknown. At one end the junction does not follow the germline gene, possibly because of a read error. Whole blood was collected in K2EDTA tubes by collaborating institutions according to the institutions' own protocols. For TCRbeta analysis, collaborator samples were shipped as frozen whole blood, as isolated PBMCs, or as DNA extracted from either sample type. The source of the sample is a study of blood T cell repertoires in COVID-19 (dated by TCRdb to 2019 to 2021). Concerning the study at large: The collaborator samples originated in the United States, Italy and Spain and spanned the acute and convalescent phases of COVID-19. The material from the prospective study consisted of cDNA or gDNA derived from T cells, B-cell-depleted T cells, or PBMCs. Samples came from the ongoing ImmuneRACE study (first 160 participants) plus 1,254 subjects from 6 global collaborators. The sample metadata nearly always contained a de-identified subject ID, COVID-19 status, age in years and sex. The repertoires were released in a freely available public database meant as a resource for research on the immune response to SARS-CoV-2. HLA class I and class II types, where available, came from metadata supplied by the sample provider rather than from assay-based typing. Subjects who had been exposed to COVID-19, were actively infected with it, or had recovered from it provided the deeply sampled blood TCRbeta repertoires that made up the dataset.

The immunoSEQ Assay, a bias-controlled multiplex PCR, was used to amplify TCRbeta CDR3 regions from genomic DNA. In the paper's pipeline: The number of nucleated cells in each sample was estimated from the amplification of reference gene primers within the assay. Sequence reads were collapsed and filtered to measure the absolute abundance of every unique TCRbeta CDR3 rearrangement. For each sample, productive Simpson clonality was calculated as the square root of Simpson's diversity index across productive rearrangements. TCRdb holds this immuneACCESS table with in-frame rearrangements only. Some clones are missing; in checked studies, unresolved V genes explain under half, and the rest has no known cause. V and J calls and clone size are copied from that table; D and trimming were computed from the DNA. For this sample there are around 200,000 clones; about 87% appear just once. Jointly, the top ten make up around 2.3% of the sample.

The germline V gene specifies MGHRA as CDR1 and YSYEKL as CDR2. Inclusive of the bounding cysteine and phenylalanine, the CDR3 is 17 residues long. The kept DNA is CDR3 alone, 51 bases in frame from the first base. Here is what the overall study found, with its caveats: The amount of clinical and demographic metadata varied by source and participant and was provided uncurated.

The receptor was derived from a man in his forties or fifties with active or convalescent COVID-19. The sequence joins TRBV4-1 to TRBJ2-2, and possibly TRBD2, on 6 matching bases. Sequencing input: peripheral blood. The DNA is as follows: TGCGCCAGCAGCCAAACTATTGGGGGGACGAACAGCGGGGAGCTGTTTTTT. This encodes CASSQTIGGTNSGELFF.